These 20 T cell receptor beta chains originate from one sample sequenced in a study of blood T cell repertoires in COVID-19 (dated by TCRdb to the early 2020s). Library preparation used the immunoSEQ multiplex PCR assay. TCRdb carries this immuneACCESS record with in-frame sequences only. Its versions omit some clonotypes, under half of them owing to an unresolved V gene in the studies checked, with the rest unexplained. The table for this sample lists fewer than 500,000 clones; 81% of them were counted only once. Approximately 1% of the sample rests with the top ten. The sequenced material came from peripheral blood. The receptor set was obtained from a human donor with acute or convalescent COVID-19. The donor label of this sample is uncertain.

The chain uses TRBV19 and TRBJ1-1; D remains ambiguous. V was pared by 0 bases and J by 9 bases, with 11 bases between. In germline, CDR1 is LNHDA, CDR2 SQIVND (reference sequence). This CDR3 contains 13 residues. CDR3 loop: CASSIDVGLKAFF. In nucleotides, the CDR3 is TGTGCCAGTAGTATAGACGTCGGACTAAAAGCTTTCTTT.

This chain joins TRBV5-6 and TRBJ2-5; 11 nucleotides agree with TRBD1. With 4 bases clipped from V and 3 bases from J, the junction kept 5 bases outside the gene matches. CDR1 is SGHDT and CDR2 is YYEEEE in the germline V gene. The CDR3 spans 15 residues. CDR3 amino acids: CASSGGTGGKETQYF. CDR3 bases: TGTGCCAGCAGCGGCGGGACAGGGGGAAAAGAGACCCAGTACTTC.

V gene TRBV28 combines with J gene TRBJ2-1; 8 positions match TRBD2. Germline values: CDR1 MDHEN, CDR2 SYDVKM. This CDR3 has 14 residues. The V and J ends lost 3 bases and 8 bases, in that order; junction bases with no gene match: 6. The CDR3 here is CASSFQRGRDEQFF. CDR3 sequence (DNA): TGTGCCAGCAGTTTCCAGCGGGGGCGGGATGAGCAGTTCTTC.

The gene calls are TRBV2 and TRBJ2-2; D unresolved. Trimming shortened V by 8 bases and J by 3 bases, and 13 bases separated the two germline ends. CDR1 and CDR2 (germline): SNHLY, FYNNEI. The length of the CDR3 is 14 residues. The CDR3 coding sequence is TGTGCCAGCGCCGCCGGTACGGACACCGGGGAGCTGTTTTTT. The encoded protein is CASAAGTDTGELFF. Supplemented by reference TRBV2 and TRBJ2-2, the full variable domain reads EPEVTQTPSHQVTQMGQEVILRCVPISNHLYFYWYRQILGQKVEFLVSFYNNEISEKSEIFDDQFSVERPDGSNFTLKIRSTKLEDSAMYFCASAAGTDTGELFFGEGSRLTVL.

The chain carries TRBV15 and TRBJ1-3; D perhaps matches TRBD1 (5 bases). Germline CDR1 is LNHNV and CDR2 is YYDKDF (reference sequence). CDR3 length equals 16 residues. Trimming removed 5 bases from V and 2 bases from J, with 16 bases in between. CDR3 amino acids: CATSSRYGGTGNTIYF. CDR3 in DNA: TGTGCCACCAGCTCCCGATACGGGGGAACTGGAAACACCATATATTTT. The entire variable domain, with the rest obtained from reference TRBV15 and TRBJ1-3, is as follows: DAMVIQNPRYQVTQFGKPVTLSCSQTLNHNVMYWYQQKSSQAPKLLFHYYDKDFNNEADTPDNFQSRRPNTSFCFLDIRSPGLGDTAMYLCATSSRYGGTGNTIYFGEGSWLTVV.

CDR3 sequence reads: CASSYRGTVNTGELFF. The CDR3 region has the DNA TGTGCCAGCAGCTACCGTGGGACTGTAAACACCGGGGAGCTGTTTTTT. The chain is built from TRBV2 and TRBJ2-2, with D possibly matching TRBD2 (6 bases). This CDR3 region has 16 residues. V gave up 6 bases and J gave up 2 bases, with 16 bases separating them. Germline V gene sequence: CDR1 SNHLY, CDR2 FYNNEI.

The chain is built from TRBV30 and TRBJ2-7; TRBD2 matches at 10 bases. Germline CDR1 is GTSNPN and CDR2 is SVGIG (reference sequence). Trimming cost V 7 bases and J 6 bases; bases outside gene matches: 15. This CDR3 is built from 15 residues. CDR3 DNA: TGTGCCTTTACGAAAGGGCTAGCGGGAGTCGGCGAGCAGTACTTC. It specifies CAFTKGLAGVGEQYF.

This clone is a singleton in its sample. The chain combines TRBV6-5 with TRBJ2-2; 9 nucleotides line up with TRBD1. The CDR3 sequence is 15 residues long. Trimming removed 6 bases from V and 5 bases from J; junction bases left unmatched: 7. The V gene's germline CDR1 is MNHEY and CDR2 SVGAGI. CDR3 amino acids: CASRPDRGGTGELFF. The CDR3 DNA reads TGTGCCAGCAGACCGGACAGGGGAGGAACCGGGGAGCTGTTTTTT.

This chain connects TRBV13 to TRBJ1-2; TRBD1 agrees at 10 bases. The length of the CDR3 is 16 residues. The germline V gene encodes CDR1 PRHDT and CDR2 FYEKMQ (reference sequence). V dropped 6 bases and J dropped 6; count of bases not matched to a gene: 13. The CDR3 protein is CASRKAGTGERNGYTF. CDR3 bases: TGTGCCAGCAGAAAAGCCGGGACAGGGGAGAGGAATGGCTACACCTTC.

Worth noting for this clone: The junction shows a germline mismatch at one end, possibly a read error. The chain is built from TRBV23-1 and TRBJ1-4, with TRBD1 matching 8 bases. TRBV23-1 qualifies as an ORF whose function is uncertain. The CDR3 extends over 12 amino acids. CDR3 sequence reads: CASSANGQGTVF. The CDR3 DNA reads TGCGCCAGCAGTGCGAACGGACAGGGCACAGTATTT.

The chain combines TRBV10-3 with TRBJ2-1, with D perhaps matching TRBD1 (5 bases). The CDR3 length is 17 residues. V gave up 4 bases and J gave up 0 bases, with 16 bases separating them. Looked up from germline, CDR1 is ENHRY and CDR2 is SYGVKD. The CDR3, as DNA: TGTGCCATCAGTGGGGTGACAGAAAAGAGCTCCTACAATGAGCAGTTCTTC. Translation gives CAISGVTEKSSYNEQFF.

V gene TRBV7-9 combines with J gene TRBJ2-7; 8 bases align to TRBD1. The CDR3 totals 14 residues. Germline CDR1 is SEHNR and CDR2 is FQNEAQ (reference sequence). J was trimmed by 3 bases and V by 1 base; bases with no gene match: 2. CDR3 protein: CASSLGQGYYEQYF. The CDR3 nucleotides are TGTGCCAGCAGCTTAGGACAGGGGTACTACGAGCAGTACTTC.

CDR3 amino acids: CASSEQLKGGTSGWISDTQYF. The CDR3 DNA reads as TGTGCCAGCAGTGAACAACTTAAAGGAGGGACTAGCGGGTGGATATCAGATACGCAGTATTTT. J is TRBJ2-3 and V is TRBV6-1; TRBD2 matches 12 bases. Germline lookup yields CDR1 MNHNS and CDR2 SASEGT. The CDR3 covers 21 residues. V shed 2 bases, J shed 4 bases, and the junction held 19 bases outside the gene matches.

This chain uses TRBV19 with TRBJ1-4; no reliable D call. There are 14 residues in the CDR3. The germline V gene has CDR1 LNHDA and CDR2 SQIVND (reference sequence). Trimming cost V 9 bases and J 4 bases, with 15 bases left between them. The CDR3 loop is CASRRGLLNEKLFF. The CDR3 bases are TGTGCCAGCCGACGAGGGCTGCTTAATGAAAAACTGTTTTTT.

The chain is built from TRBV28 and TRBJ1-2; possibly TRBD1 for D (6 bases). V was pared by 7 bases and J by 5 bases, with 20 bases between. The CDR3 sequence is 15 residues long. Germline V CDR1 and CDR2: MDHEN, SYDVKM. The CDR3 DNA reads TGTGCCAGCACCGGACAAGCGACAGGACATTATGGCTACACCTTC. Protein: CASTGQATGHYGYTF.

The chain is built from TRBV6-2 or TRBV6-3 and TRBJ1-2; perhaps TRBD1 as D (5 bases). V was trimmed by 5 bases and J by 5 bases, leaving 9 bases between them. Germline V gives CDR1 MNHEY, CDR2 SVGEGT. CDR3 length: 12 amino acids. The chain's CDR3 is CASSPTVYGYTF. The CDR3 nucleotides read TGTGCCAGCAGTCCGACAGTATATGGCTACACCTTC.

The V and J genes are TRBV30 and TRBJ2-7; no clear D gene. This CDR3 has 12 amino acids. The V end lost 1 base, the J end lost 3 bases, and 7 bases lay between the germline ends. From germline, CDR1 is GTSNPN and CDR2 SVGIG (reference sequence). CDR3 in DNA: TGTGCCTGGAGTGCCCAACTCTACGAGCAGTACTTC. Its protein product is CAWSAQLYEQYF.

For the CDR3, the DNA is TGTGCCAGCAGCCCCTCGGGGGGTCCCACTGAAGCTTTCTTT. It is translated as CASSPSGGPTEAFF. The chain uses TRBV14 and TRBJ1-1; TRBD1 might be the D (5 bases). The CDR3 extends over 14 amino acids. With 4 bases removed from V and 4 bases from J, the gap between germline ends came to 13 bases. Germline V gene sequence: CDR1 SGHDN, CDR2 FVKESK.

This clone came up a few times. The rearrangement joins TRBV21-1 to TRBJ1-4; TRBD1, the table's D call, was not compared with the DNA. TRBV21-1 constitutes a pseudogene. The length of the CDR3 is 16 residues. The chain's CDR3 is CASSKEQGVSNEKLFF. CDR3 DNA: TGTGCCAGCAGCAAAGAACAGGGAGTCAGTAATGAAAAACTGTTTTTT.

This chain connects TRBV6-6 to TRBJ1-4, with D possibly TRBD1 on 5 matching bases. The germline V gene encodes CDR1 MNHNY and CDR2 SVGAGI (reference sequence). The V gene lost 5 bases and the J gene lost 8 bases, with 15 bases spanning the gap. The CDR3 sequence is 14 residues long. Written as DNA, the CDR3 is TGTGCCAGCAGTCCCCGGCAGGGAAAAGAAAAACTGTTTTTT. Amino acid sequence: CASSPRQGKEKLFF.